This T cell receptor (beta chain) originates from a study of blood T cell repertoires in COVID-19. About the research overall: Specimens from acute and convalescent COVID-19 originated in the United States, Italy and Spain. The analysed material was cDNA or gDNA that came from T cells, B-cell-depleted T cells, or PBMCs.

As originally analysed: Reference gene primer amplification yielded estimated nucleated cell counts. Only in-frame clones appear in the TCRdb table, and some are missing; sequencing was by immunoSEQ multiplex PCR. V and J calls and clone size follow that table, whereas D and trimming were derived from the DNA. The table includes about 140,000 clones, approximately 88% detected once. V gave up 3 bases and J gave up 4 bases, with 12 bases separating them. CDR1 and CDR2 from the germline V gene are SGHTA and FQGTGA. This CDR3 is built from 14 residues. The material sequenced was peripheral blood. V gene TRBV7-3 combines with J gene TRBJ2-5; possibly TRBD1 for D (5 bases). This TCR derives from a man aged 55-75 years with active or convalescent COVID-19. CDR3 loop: CASSFLGVSETQYF. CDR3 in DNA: TGTGCCAGCAGCTTTTTAGGGGTTTCAGAGACCCAGTACTTC.